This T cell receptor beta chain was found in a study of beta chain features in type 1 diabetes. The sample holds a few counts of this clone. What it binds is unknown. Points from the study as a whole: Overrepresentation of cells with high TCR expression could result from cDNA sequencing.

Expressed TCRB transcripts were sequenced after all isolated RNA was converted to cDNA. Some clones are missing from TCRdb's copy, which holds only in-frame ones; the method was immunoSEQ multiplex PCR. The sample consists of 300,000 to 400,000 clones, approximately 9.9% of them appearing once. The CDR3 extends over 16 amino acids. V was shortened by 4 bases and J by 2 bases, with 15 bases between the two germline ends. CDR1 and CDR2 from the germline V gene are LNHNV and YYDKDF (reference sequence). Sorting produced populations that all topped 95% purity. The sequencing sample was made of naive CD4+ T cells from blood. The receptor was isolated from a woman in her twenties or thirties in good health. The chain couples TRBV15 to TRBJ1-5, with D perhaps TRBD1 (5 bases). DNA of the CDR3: TGTGCCACCAGCACTGCAGGGATCTTTGGCAATCAGCCCCAGCATTTT. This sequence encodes CATSTAGIFGNQPQHF.